Sequencing of this T cell receptor beta chain was carried out in a study of PD-1 blockade in classical Hodgkin lymphoma. Broader study findings: Lower baseline TCR diversity was reported for newly diagnosed patients than for healthy donors. Those patients who began receiving nivolumab less than 1 year after ASCT had lower diversity, and they were excluded. Similar baseline diversity was found in complete responders and newly diagnosed patients.

Sequencing was performed with immunoSEQ multiplex PCR; in TCRdb, only in-frame clones are kept and a portion is missing. The sample holds about 98,000 clones, 80% to 95% seen once. Germline V gene lookup returns CDR1 LGHNA and CDR2 YNFKEQ. V shed 1 base, J shed 5 bases, and the junction held 5 bases outside the gene matches. This CDR3 spans 15 amino acids. Note on this clone: Its antigen remains unidentified.

Autologous stem cell transplantation was followed by relapse in every patient, and brentuximab vedotin exposure varied. The TCR was taken from a human donor with classical Hodgkin lymphoma. The sequenced sample was peripheral blood mononuclear cells (PBMCs), obtained at baseline. The genes are TRBV4-2 and TRBJ2-5, with TRBD1 matching 9 bases. The CDR3 sequence is CASSQAHRGPETQYF. DNA for the CDR3: TGTGCCAGCAGCCAAGCCCACAGGGGGCCCGAGACCCAGTACTTC.